A single sample is the source of the 2 T cell receptor beta chains below, sequenced in a study of T cells after posttransplantation cyclophosphamide. Profiled with immunoSEQ multiplex PCR; TCRdb holds only in-frame clones, not every one. Here the sample spans about 12,000 clones, about 81% being singletons. Control samples came 1 year after myeloablative marrow transplants with methotrexate plus calcineurin inhibitor. Sequenced here: PBMCs, sampled 350 to 400 days after allogeneic stem cell transplant with calcineurin inhibitor and methotrexate. These receptors were obtained from a male patient in his thirties who received an allogeneic stem cell transplant from an unrelated donor, was CMV-positive, and had acute GVHD only. The graft donor may have contributed some T cells.

The CDR3 region is CASSPTVIGANTEAFF. The CDR3 DNA reads as TGTGCCAGCTCACCCACGGTAATAGGAGCGAACACTGAAGCTTTCTTT. J is TRBJ1-1 and V is TRBV18; no firm D call. The germline gives CDR1 KGHSH, CDR2 LQKENI. This CDR3 has 16 residues. Trimming shortened V by 3 bases and J by 1 base, and 15 bases separated the two germline ends.

This clone has only one observation. The J gene is TRBJ1-2, the V gene TRBV9, with a tentative D call TRBD1 (5 bases). V gave up 1 base and J gave up 7 bases, with 11 bases separating them. Germline V gene lookup returns CDR1 SGDLS and CDR2 YYNGEE. This CDR3 spans 13 amino acids. The CDR3 region is CASSVPSGGGYTF. The CDR3 DNA is TGTGCCAGCAGCGTACCCTCCGGGGGTGGCTACACCTTC.